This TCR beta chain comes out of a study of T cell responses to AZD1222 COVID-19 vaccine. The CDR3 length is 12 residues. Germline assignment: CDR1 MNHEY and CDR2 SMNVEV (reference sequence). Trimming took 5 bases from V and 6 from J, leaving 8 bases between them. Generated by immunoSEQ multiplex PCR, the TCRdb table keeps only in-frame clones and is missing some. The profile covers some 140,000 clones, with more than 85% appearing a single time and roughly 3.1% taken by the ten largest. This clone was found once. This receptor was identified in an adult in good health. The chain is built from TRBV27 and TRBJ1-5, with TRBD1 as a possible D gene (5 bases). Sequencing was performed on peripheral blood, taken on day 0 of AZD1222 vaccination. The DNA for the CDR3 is TGTGCCAGCAGTACAGGTCCTCAGCCCCAGCATTTT. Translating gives CASSTGPQPQHF.